One and the same sample provided the 31 T cell receptor beta chains below, sequenced in a study of blood T cells in healthy people across ages. A J-beta primer mix and a sample-barcoded 5' primer were used in a second PCR of about 7 to 12 cycles. A single record per CDR3 protein comes from TCRdb applying MiXCR to the 5' RACE reads. The sample contains more than 550,000 distinct CDR3 sequences, 20% to 25% of which appear only once. The sequencing input was blood. These TCRs come from a man between 65 and 79 years old in good health.

This chain connects TRBV12-3 or TRBV12-4 to TRBJ1-2, with 8 bases identical to TRBD1. The V segment lost 4 bases and the J segment 4 bases; nucleotides outside the gene matches: 8. CDR3 size: 15 residues. DNA for the CDR3: TGTGCCAGCAGTTCCGGACAGGGCTCCGTCTATGGCTACACCTTC. Translated: CASSSGQGSVYGYTF.

The gene calls are TRBV10-3 and TRBJ2-7, with 7 bases aligning to TRBD1. This CDR3 contains 15 residues. Germline V gene lookup returns CDR1 ENHRY and CDR2 SYGVKD. J gave up 2 bases and V 1 base, and 5 bases lay outside the gene matches. The CDR3 loop reads CAISELGQVAYEQYF. The CDR3 DNA reads as TGTGCCATCAGTGAGTTAGGACAGGTAGCCTACGAGCAGTACTTC.

The V call is TRBV6-2 or TRBV6-3, the J call TRBJ2-1; 13 bases are shared with TRBD2. The DNA end favors TRBJ2-7, so the J call may be wrong. The V gene's germline CDR1 is MNHEY and CDR2 SVGEGT. The CDR3 totals 15 residues. The chain's CDR3 is CASSQRLAGGHEQYF. CDR3 sequence (DNA): TGTGCCAGCAGTCAGAGACTAGCGGGGGGCCACGAGCAGTACTTC.

This clonotype has just a few counts. The chain recombines TRBV18 with TRBJ2-3, with D perhaps TRBD2 (5 bases). Germline V gives CDR1 KGHSH, CDR2 LQKENI. V gave up 6 bases and J gave up 2 bases, with 18 bases separating them. This CDR3 contains 16 residues. CDR3 in DNA: TGTGCCAGCTCGCTACTAGTCACCTCCACCACAGATACGCAGTATTTT. This sequence encodes CASSLLVTSTTDTQYF. Combining the CDR3 with reference TRBV18 and TRBJ2-3 gives the whole variable domain NAGVMQNPRHLVRRRGQEARLRCSPMKGHSHVYWYRQLPEEGLKFMVYLQKENIIDESGMPKERFSAEFPKEGPSILRIQQVVRGDSAAYFCASSLLVTSTTDTQYFGPGTRLTVL.

The V and J genes are TRBV18 and TRBJ1-1, with D hard to call. Trimming left V 1 base short and J 6 bases short, with 15 bases between. The length of the CDR3 is 15 residues. Germline assignment: CDR1 KGHSH and CDR2 LQKENI. CDR3 sequence: CASSPQGPGGAEAFF. The DNA for the CDR3 is TGTGCCAGCTCACCACAGGGCCCGGGCGGGGCTGAAGCTTTCTTT. Based on the CDR3 plus reference TRBV18 and TRBJ1-1, the full variable domain is NAGVMQNPRHLVRRRGQEARLRCSPMKGHSHVYWYRQLPEEGLKFMVYLQKENIIDESGMPKERFSAEFPKEGPSILRIQQVVRGDSAAYFCASSPQGPGGAEAFFGQGTRLTVV.

This chain uses TRBV5-1 with TRBJ2-4, with D perhaps being TRBD1 or TRBD2 (6 bases each). This CDR3 spans 16 amino acids. The germline V gene has CDR1 SGHRS and CDR2 YFSETQ. Trimming stripped 0 bases from V and 1 base from J, with 11 bases between. The CDR3: CASSLGGANAKNIQYF. Here the CDR3 DNA reads TGCGCCAGCAGCTTGGGGGGGGCCAACGCCAAAAACATTCAGTACTTC.

This clonotype has just one count. The chain uses TRBV12-3 or TRBV12-4 and TRBJ1-2; the D gene is possibly TRBD1 (6 bases). Deletions cut 1 base from V and 4 bases from J, with 10 bases between. The CDR3 is made up of 14 amino acids. As DNA, the CDR3 is TGTGCCAGCAGTTTAGTCGGGGGGGCCTATGGCTACACCTTC. Translation gives CASSLVGGAYGYTF.

The V and J genes are TRBV5-1 and TRBJ2-6; D may correspond to TRBD1 or TRBD2 (5 bases each). V lost 5 bases and J lost 0, with 12 bases in between. Germline V gives CDR1 SGHRS, CDR2 YFSETQ. The CDR3 is 16 residues long. CDR3: CASRAGTLSGANVLTF. The CDR3 DNA is TGCGCCAGCAGAGCCGGGACGCTCTCTGGGGCCAACGTCCTGACTTTC.

The rearrangement joins TRBV20-1 to TRBJ2-3, with 12 bases lining up with TRBD2. This CDR3 region has 14 residues. With 6 bases clipped from V and 5 bases from J, the junction kept 6 bases outside the gene matches. CDR1 and CDR2 from the germline V gene are DFQATT and SNEGSKA (reference sequence). The CDR3 DNA reads as TGCAGTGCAAAACTAGCGGGGGGATTAGATACGCAGTATTTT. Its protein product is CSAKLAGGLDTQYF.

This clonotype appeared a few times. The rearrangement links TRBV12-3 or TRBV12-4 to TRBJ2-2, with 8 bases identical to TRBD1. This CDR3 spans 16 amino acids. V lost 5 bases and J lost 2; bases outside the gene matches: 7. The CDR3 here is CASSPRTGPNTGELFF. The CDR3 region has the DNA TGTGCCAGCAGTCCTAGGACAGGGCCCAACACCGGGGAGCTGTTTTTT.

This rearrangement joins TRBV2 to TRBJ2-1; D is unclear. The J call is doubtful: the DNA matches TRBJ2-7 better. This CDR3 spans 13 amino acids. Germline-derived CDR1 and CDR2 are SNHLY and FYNNEI. CDR3 DNA sequence: TGTGCCATATTCTTGGCCGCCAACTACGAGCAGTACGTC. The encoded protein is CAIFLAANYEQYV.

Comments on this clonotype: A single base separates this from a much larger clone, so it may be a read error. The chain joins TRBV20-1 to TRBJ2-2; TRBD2 is a possible D gene (5 bases). CDR3 length: 14 amino acids. Germline CDR1 and CDR2: DFQATT and SNEGSKA (reference sequence). The CDR3 DNA reads TGCAGTGCTAGAATTAGCGAGAACACCGGGAAGCTGTTTTTT. Translation gives CSARISENTGKLFF.

V and J are TRBV2 and TRBJ1-2; D not resolved. Germline V gene lookup returns CDR1 SNHLY and CDR2 FYNNEI. Trimming removed 8 bases at V and 7 bases at J, with 17 bases between. The CDR3 spans 13 residues. In DNA form, the CDR3 reads TGTGCCAGCGGCCTTCAGGTAGTAATTGGCTACACCTTC. Protein sequence: CASGLQVVIGYTF.

J is TRBJ1-3 and V is TRBV13, with TRBD1 matching over 11 bases. The CDR3 is made up of 19 amino acids. The J segment lost 3 bases and the V segment lost 4 bases, leaving 14 bases of the junction unmatched. In germline, CDR1 is PRHDT, CDR2 FYEKMQ (reference sequence). Here the CDR3 DNA reads TGTGCCAGCAGCTACGGGACAGGGGGAGACCTCTTTGGTGGAAACACCATATATTTT. Amino acids: CASSYGTGGDLFGGNTIYF.

This chain connects TRBV21-1 to TRBJ1-2; TRBD1 reflects the table's D call only, with no check against the DNA. TRBV21-1 is designated a pseudogene. The CDR3 consists of 9 residues. The CDR3 here is CAYRGDNTF. The CDR3 region has the DNA TGTGCCTACAGGGGGGACAACACCTTC.

This clonotype was found a few times. V usage is TRBV28 and J usage is TRBJ2-7; perhaps TRBD2 as D (6 bases). Per germline, CDR1 MDHEN and CDR2 SYDVKM. This CDR3 is 14 amino acids long. V lost 6 bases and J lost 1, with 13 bases in between. The CDR3 coding sequence is TGTGCCAGCAGGAAAACCGGGACTTCCTACGAGCAGTACTTC. As protein: CASRKTGTSYEQYF.

The chain has TRBV7-7 and TRBJ2-5; 7 bases line up with TRBD1. The J call could be wrong; TRBJ2-7 is a better fit for the DNA end. The CDR3 consists of 18 residues. From germline, CDR1 is SSHAT and CDR2 FNYEAQ (reference sequence). The CDR3 DNA sequence: TGTGCCAGCAGCCGCCAATCAATTACAGGGGTCCCCTCCTACGAGCAGTACTTC. As protein: CASSRQSITGVPSYEQYF.

This chain links TRBV4-2 with TRBJ1-4; TRBD1 might be the D (6 bases). CDR1 is LGHNA and CDR2 is YNFKEQ in the germline V gene. There are 17 residues in the CDR3. The ends were cut back, 2 bases at V and 0 bases at J, with 13 bases in the middle. CDR3 in DNA: TGTGCCAGCAGCCAACGTTATGGACAGTCAACTAATGAAAAACTGTTTTTT. Translating gives CASSQRYGQSTNEKLFF.

This chain's CDR3 is CASSPDSPNYEQYF. In DNA form, the CDR3 reads TGTGCCAGCAGCCCCGATTCCCCCAACTACGAGCAGTACTTC. The J gene is TRBJ2-7, the V gene TRBV7-9; D is unclear. CDR3 length: 14 residues. Trimming cost V 5 bases and J 3 bases, with 14 bases left between them. Germline assignment: CDR1 SEHNR and CDR2 FQNEAQ (reference sequence).

The chain links TRBV7-8 to TRBJ1-2; 7 nucleotides line up with TRBD1. The ends lost 2 bases at V and 2 bases at J; junction bases unmatched: 2. Germline CDR1 reads SGHVS; CDR2 reads FQNEAQ. CDR3 length equals 14 residues. CDR3 loop: CASSLNRGNYGYTF. CDR3 DNA: TGTGCCAGCAGCTTAAACAGGGGCAACTATGGCTACACCTTC.

This clonotype was counted a few times. The chain links TRBV20-1 to TRBJ2-3; 8 nucleotides line up with TRBD2. This CDR3 spans 14 amino acids. After removal of 6 bases from V and 2 bases from J, the junction contained 7 bases not matched to a gene. Germline lookup yields CDR1 DFQATT and CDR2 SNEGSKA (reference sequence). CDR3: CSASGGLSTDTQYF. The CDR3 coding sequence is TGCAGTGCGAGCGGGGGACTCTCCACAGATACGCAGTATTTT.

The chain recombines TRBV6-6 with TRBJ2-7, with D tentatively TRBD2 (5 bases). The J call may not be correct, given that the DNA end is closer to TRBJ2-1. The CDR3 extends over 13 amino acids. Germline V lookup: CDR1 MNHNY, CDR2 SVGAGI (reference sequence). The CDR3 DNA reads TGTGCCAGCAGAGAACTAGACTACAATGAGCAGTTCTTC. Amino acid sequence: CASRELDYNEQFF.

This clonotype has a handful of counts. The chain links TRBV10-3 to TRBJ1-5; possible D gene TRBD1, 6 bases. The germline V gene has CDR1 ENHRY and CDR2 SYGVKD. This CDR3 has 15 residues. With 0 bases removed from V and 6 bases from J, the gap between germline ends came to 12 bases. This CDR3 reads CAISESTGRAQPQHF. In DNA form, the CDR3 reads TGTGCCATCAGTGAGTCAACAGGGAGGGCTCAGCCCCAGCATTTT.

The chain couples TRBV3-1 to TRBJ1-1; D might be TRBD1 (6 bases). V gave up 6 bases and J gave up 1 base, with 9 bases separating them. CDR1 is LGHDT and CDR2 is YNNKEL in the germline V gene (reference sequence). The length of the CDR3 is 13 residues. The CDR3 sequence is CASRATGNTEAFF. The CDR3 coding sequence is TGTGCCAGCAGAGCGACAGGGAACACTGAAGCTTTCTTT.

The gene calls are TRBV14 and TRBJ1-2; D gene uncertain. This CDR3 is 14 amino acids long. Germline V gene sequence: CDR1 SGHDN, CDR2 FVKESK. Trimming removed 0 bases at V and 4 bases at J, with 9 bases between. The CDR3: CASSQDPGIYGYTF. In nucleotides, the CDR3 is TGTGCCAGCAGCCAAGATCCTGGGATCTATGGCTACACCTTC. Filled out from reference TRBV14 and TRBJ1-2, the complete variable domain reads EAGVTQFPSHSVIEKGQTVTLRCDPISGHDNLYWYRRVMGKEIKFLLHFVKESKQDESGMPNNRFLAERTGGTYSTLKVQPAELEDSGVYFCASSQDPGIYGYTFGSGTRLTVV.

This clonotype was counted only a few times. One end of the junction varies from germline; a read error may be responsible. The chain links TRBV7-7 to TRBJ2-3; no firm D call. Germline values: CDR1 SSHAT, CDR2 FNYEAQ (reference sequence). The length of the CDR3 is 13 residues. The CDR3 region has the DNA TGTGCCAGCAGCTTAAAAGCTCAAGAGACCCAGTACTTT. It is translated as CASSLKAQETQYF.

This clonotype was seen more than once but under ten times. The chain recombines TRBV11-2 with TRBJ2-7; possibly TRBD1 for D (6 bases). From germline, CDR1 is SGHAT and CDR2 FQNNGV. Trimming left V 1 base short and J 7 bases short, with 17 bases between. The CDR3 is 15 amino acids. This CDR3 is CASSLALMTGGEQYV. The CDR3 DNA reads as TGTGCCAGCAGCTTAGCCCTCATGACAGGAGGAGAGCAGTACGTC.

The V call is TRBV10-3, the J call TRBJ2-7; no definite D call. From germline, CDR1 is ENHRY and CDR2 SYGVKD. With 10 bases removed from V and 2 bases from J, the gap between germline ends came to 15 bases. This CDR3 spans 13 amino acids. Here the CDR3 DNA reads TGTGCCACCAGCGAGTGGCAGGCCTACGAGCAGTACGTC. Residues: CATSEWQAYEQYV.

This clonotype was seen a handful of times. The V and J genes are TRBV20-1 and TRBJ2-7; 8 nucleotides match TRBD1. There are 13 residues in the CDR3. From germline, CDR1 is DFQATT and CDR2 SNEGSKA (reference sequence). J gave up 2 bases and V 4 bases, and 4 bases lay outside the gene matches. CDR3 DNA sequence: TGCAGTGCTATGGACAGGGCGACCTACGAGCAGTACGTC. This codes for CSAMDRATYEQYV.

The chain has TRBV12-3 or TRBV12-4 and TRBJ2-5; D may be TRBD2 (5 bases). V dropped 2 bases and J dropped 3 bases, with 7 bases sitting between them. The CDR3 has 13 amino acids. The DNA for the CDR3 is TGTGCCAGCAGTTTACGGAGGAAAGAGACCCAGTACTTC. It is translated as CASSLRRKETQYF.

V usage is TRBV5-5 and J usage is TRBJ2-1; the D gene could be TRBD1 or TRBD2 (6 bases each). The CDR3 is 13 residues long. The V gene lost 6 bases and the J gene lost 9 bases, with 16 bases spanning the gap. Germline V CDR1 and CDR2: SGHKS, YYEKEE (reference sequence). CDR3: CASTPRGASEQFF. The CDR3 region has the DNA TGTGCCAGCACCCCAAGGGGGGCATCTGAGCAGTTCTTC.